Sequencing of this T cell receptor (beta chain) was carried out in a study of cytomegalovirus exposure and HLA in healthy donors (dated by TCRdb to about 2017). As for the study more broadly: An earlier analysis of approximately 640 of the donors reported 250 to 350 Gb of sequence data and about 100 million unique TCR beta sequences from about 179 million T cells. An early release covering 550 to 650 HLA-typed donors comprised 250 to 350 gigabases of sequencing data and tens of millions of unique TCR sequences. Of the 398 genotyped donors, over 65% fell in the genetic ancestry cluster associated with self-reported Caucasian donors. The study aimed to test whether signatures of past pathogen exposure could be identified by cataloging public T cell receptors. The study used immunosequencing to profile the T cell repertoires of several hundred subjects and linked those repertoires to cytomegalovirus serostatus. A separate validation cohort of roughly 130 different subjects was used in addition to the approximately 610-subject first cohort. High-throughput TCR immunosequencing, statistical association of individual TCRs with disease status, and machine learning were combined to predict cytomegalovirus infection status. A later analysis re-analyzed previously published TCR beta repertoires from several hundred donors and added high-resolution HLA genotyping to study TCR occurrence patterns. Rather than drawing on any new phenotypic data, the later analysis identified candidate immune exposures from TCR beta sequences and the way those sequences occurred across donors. An earlier analysis of about 600 of the donors used high-throughput TCR beta sequencing to judge whether each TCR beta V gene segment behaved as functional or pseudogenic. Donor age, sex, ethnicity and CMV serostatus were collected together with the repertoire data. A later genetic analysis took genome-wide SNP genotypes for about 55% of the 666 donors and used that subset as a discovery cohort. All discovery cohort repertoires had been generated using a single sequencing platform. Both class I and class II loci were covered by HLA typing, at four-digit resolution. Typing coverage differed by locus: A, B, C, DRB1 and DQB1 were typed in about 620-640 donors, DQA1 in about 500, DPA1 in roughly 590, and DPB1 in 450 to 490. Roughly five DR-DQ haplotypes were handled as single units for association and clustering because linkage in the cohort was strong. On average, around 200,000 unique TCR beta nucleotide sequences were sequenced per donor among some 420 genotyped donors of the cohort, with roughly 18% of those sequences being non-productive.

As encoded in the germline V gene, CDR1 is SGHTA while CDR2 is FQGNSA. The CDR3 starts with the cysteine, ends with the phenylalanine, and has 14 residues. The only DNA kept is the CDR3, 42 bases in frame from the first base. V was cut back by 4 bases and J by 10 bases, leaving a gap of 14 bases between them. A word on this clone: Which antigen it targets is not known. Qualities for individual bases were not recorded, and no much larger clone is one base off.

The investigation overall reported the following: Specific HLA alleles were associated with 15,000 to 20,000 TCR beta sequences at a false discovery rate of 0.05 in a later analysis. A later analysis found that most CMV-associated TCR beta chains appeared HLA-restricted, with HLA associations seemingly driven largely by CMV exposure. Because HLA typing was unavailable for some donors at each locus, only the typed subset was used in association tests. The classifier was reported to diagnose cytomegalovirus status with high specificity and sensitivity in both the original cohort and the validation cohort. A further reported finding was that TCR beta sequences accurately predicted the HLA-A and HLA-B alleles for most subjects in the first cohort. The authors suggested that the approach could potentially be extended to other disease states and immunological phenotypes. A total of fewer than 200 TCR beta chains were listed by the study as associated with cytomegalovirus. A cluster of highly shared sequence variants was judged likely to be a technical artifact of the sequencing pipeline. Because the 87-base-pair reads could not distinguish some IMGT-functional V segments, including TRBV6-2 and TRBV6-3, those segments were excluded. Sequencing depth was assumed to be roughly uniform across donors in the presence/absence analyses, though that assumption may not hold. A later analysis found that HLA-associated TCR beta chains were more clonally expanded and had lower generation probabilities than equally common non-associated chains. Most TCR sequences were observed very rarely across donors, whereas some public TCRs were present in many individuals. When HLA alleles, especially DR and DQ, strongly co-occurred, TCR associations were difficult to assign to individual alleles. A later analysis reported that several top co-occurrence clusters appeared linked to parvovirus B19, influenza, CMV and Epstein-Barr virus. The earlier analysis of about 600 of the donors excluded seventeen rarely observed V segments, including chromosome 9 orphons, because counts were too low. In an earlier analysis of about 550 of the donors, most TCR beta V segments were observed in productive rearrangements about 90% or about 30% of the time, broadly matching IMGT annotations. Correlated functional status among segregating V segments might reflect linkage disequilibrium, but an unknown experimental factor could not be ruled out. V-gene and J-gene trimming of TCR beta chains was associated with a missense DCLRE1C variant in a later genetic analysis, and the association was replicated in an independent cohort. A few of the identified cytomegalovirus-associated TCR beta chains were confirmed in vitro to be specific for cytomegalovirus antigens. Only TCR beta chains were sequenced in this cohort, and the absence of alpha or paired-chain data limited detectable features. Immune exposure information for the cohort was limited to CMV serostatus. In a later analysis, TCR association rates were found to vary across HLA loci, with the most associated TCRs seen for DRB1 alleles and the fewest for HLA-C alleles. According to a later genetic analysis, donors in an Asian-associated ancestry cluster had fewer N-insertions in productive TCRs than the roughly 700-donor mean.

Library prep was done by the immunoSEQ multiplex PCR assay. A mixture of 60 forward primers for TCR Vbeta segments and 13 reverse primers for TCR Jbeta segments was used in the multiplex PCR. The CDR3 region of rearranged TCR beta genes was amplified from genomic DNA by a multiplex PCR assay. The Illumina HiSeq System was used to sequence the amplified TCR beta libraries as 87-base-pair reads. Per the source publication's procedure: Across the 700 or so repertoires, a later analysis counted 60 million to 90 million unique TCR beta chains, roughly 11 million of which were shared by at least two donors. Raw reads were error-corrected and collapsed into unique sequences by a nearest-neighbor algorithm in which closely related sequences were merged to remove PCR and sequencing errors. V, D and J gene segments were assigned by aligning CDR3 sequences to IMGT reference sequences. For a sequence to be retained, at least a six-nucleotide match to both a V gene segment and a J gene segment was required. Rearrangements were classified as productive when the CDR3 lacked stop codons and remained in frame with V and J, and all other rearrangements were classified as non-productive. CDR3 was defined according to IMGT convention as the region running from the second conserved V-encoded cysteine to the conserved J-encoded phenylalanine. The earlier analysis of some 540 of the donors excluded any sequence lacking an unambiguous match to a single V gene segment. In an earlier analysis of several hundred of the donors, a V segment was called functional when productive rearrangements were above 56.7%, and segregating when the standard deviation between donors exceeded 5%. A statistical classification framework was developed to diagnose cytomegalovirus status using the catalog of TCR beta chain sequences. V and J gene assignment, in a later analysis, came from comparing TCR nucleotide sequences with IMGT/GENE-DB human TR gene sequences. The TCRdist pipeline was used in a later analysis to assign CDR3 sequences and most-parsimonious VDJ recombination scenarios. In a later analysis, every TCR beta chain was defined by the combination of its CDR3 amino acid sequence and its V-gene family, and reads without a unique V-gene family were dropped. A later analysis removed 592 highly shared, low-generation-probability nucleotide sequences to deal with suspected cross-contamination and a sequencing artifact. In a later analysis, a clonal expansion index for each public chain was calculated from normalized within-repertoire ranks of inferred template counts. Generation probabilities in a later analysis came from a VDJ recombination model fitted to out-of-frame rearrangements, and those results were checked against IGoR. In a later analysis, hypergeometric tests were used to score TCR-TCR, TCR-HLA and TCR-CMV co-occurrence, with a repertoire-size bias correction applied to TCR pairs. To estimate false discovery rates, a later analysis permuted the HLA or CMV assignments 20 times. In a later analysis, co-occurring TCRs were grouped using DBSCAN, with TCRdist sequence similarity added in when clustering inside HLA-allele-positive subsets. Repertoires with fewer than 30,000 or more than 120,000 public chains, plus five repertoires with anomalous nucleotide sharing, were excluded from co-occurrence clustering. TCRdb provides this immuneACCESS table in a form limited to in-frame rearrangements. Some clones are lacking; in checked studies, under half of them reflect an unresolved V gene, and why the rest are absent is not known. Clonal size and the V and J genes are those of that table, whereas D and trimming came from the DNA. The table for this sample lists about 120,000 clones; about 70% of them were counted only once. Jointly, the top ten make up about 2% of the sample.

The cohort was made up of approximately 670 healthy bone marrow donors. At the time of sampling, every cohort member was nominally healthy, though immune exposures that went unrecorded were likely present. Of the 670 or so cohort members, roughly 300 had positive CMV serostatus and approximately 360 had negative CMV serostatus, and CMV serostatus was not recorded for the donor. A peripheral blood sample was collected from each donor, and TCR beta sequencing was performed on peripheral blood mononuclear cells. The Qiagen DNeasy Blood Extraction Kit was used to extract genomic DNA from the blood cell samples.

This clonotype was sampled from a human donor in good health. Sample: PBMCs. The rearrangement combines TRBV7-2 with TRBJ1-6, and perhaps TRBD1 as D gene, on 5 matching bases. The CDR3 amino acid sequence is: CASSSQRGGSPLHF. The sequence in DNA is TGTGCCAGCAGCTCGCAACGGGGGGGGTCACCCCTCCACTTT.